These T cell receptor beta chains were read from a single sample in a study of cytotoxic CD8 clonotypes in ibrutinib-treated CLL. Clones were read by immunoSEQ multiplex PCR, and TCRdb kept only the in-frame ones, dropping some. Of 70,000 to 85,000 clones listed, around 82% were seen once; the top ten hold 7.5% to 8%. The source material was PBMCs, sampled at disease progression, from a patient treated with ibrutinib. These receptors all come from a human donor with chronic lymphocytic leukemia. The CDR3 runs from the conserved cysteine through the conserved F or W. The order of the fields is V gene, CDR3 length, CDR3 protein.

v_call: TRBV7-3; cdr3_length: 14; cdr3_aa: CASSSRLLGDTQYF
v_call: TRBV6-5; cdr3_length: 13; cdr3_aa: CASSQGMNTEAFF
v_call: TRBV28; cdr3_length: 12; cdr3_aa: CASSLLGGGYTF
v_call: TRBV11-2; cdr3_length: 13; cdr3_aa: CASSLMGEGGYTF
v_call: TRBV15; cdr3_length: 18; cdr3_aa: CATSRDPPGYSYNSPLHF
v_call: TRBV18; cdr3_length: 11; cdr3_aa: CASSADYGYTF
v_call: TRBV2; cdr3_length: 14; cdr3_aa: CASSDFGRSYEQYF
v_call: TRBV19; cdr3_length: 13; cdr3_aa: CASRAASTDTQYF
v_call: TRBV5-6; cdr3_length: 18; cdr3_aa: CASSPRGRTSNQYTEAFF
v_call: TRBV7-9; cdr3_length: 14; cdr3_aa: CASSLMGPSYEQYF
v_call: TRBV10-3; cdr3_length: 15; cdr3_aa: CATHSTGSSYNEQFF
v_call: TRBV6-5; cdr3_length: 13; cdr3_aa: CASSYNLNTEAFF
v_call: TRBV4-2; cdr3_length: 17; cdr3_aa: CASSQAAEHSGANVLTF
v_call: TRBV5-1; cdr3_length: 14; cdr3_aa: CASTPGGAVDEQYF
v_call: TRBV5-1; cdr3_length: 14; cdr3_aa: CASSPGQGAHEQYF
v_call: TRBV4-1; cdr3_length: 16; cdr3_aa: CASSQGKIRDDYGYTF
v_call: TRBV7-8; cdr3_length: 13; cdr3_aa: CASSPTGNTEAFF
v_call: TRBV2; cdr3_length: 12; cdr3_aa: CASTRWAHEQYF
v_call: TRBV7-9; cdr3_length: 17; cdr3_aa: CASSLRSPGSTNEKLFF
v_call: TRBV5-1; cdr3_length: 15; cdr3_aa: CASSPFVGDGSPLHF
v_call: TRBV6-5; cdr3_length: 13; cdr3_aa: CASSYRGSAGYTF
v_call: TRBV19; cdr3_length: 15; cdr3_aa: CASGDRGYVNQPQHF
v_call: TRBV5-8; cdr3_length: 9; cdr3_aa: CASVNEQFF
v_call: TRBV10-2; cdr3_length: 15; cdr3_aa: CASTHQEGMNTEAFF
v_call: TRBV7-3; cdr3_length: 14; cdr3_aa: CASSSQGGTGELFF
v_call: TRBV5-1; cdr3_length: 15; cdr3_aa: CASSPIRISTDTQYF
v_call: TRBV30; cdr3_length: 15; cdr3_aa: CAWSVGPHPNTEAFF
v_call: TRBV10-3; cdr3_length: 17; cdr3_aa: CAISESGRLQGADTQYF
v_call: TRBV2; cdr3_length: 15; cdr3_aa: CASSLADSPRQPQHF
v_call: TRBV19; cdr3_length: 16; cdr3_aa: CASSSQAGRSGNTIYF
v_call: TRBV5-4; cdr3_length: 14; cdr3_aa: CATQRGDSHYEQYF
v_call: TRBV19; cdr3_length: 14; cdr3_aa: CASTMDRGKPEAFF
v_call: TRBV5-8; cdr3_length: 12; cdr3_aa: CASSLVPNEQYF